This T cell receptor (beta chain) was captured by sequencing in a study of T-cell memory formation after mild COVID-19 (dated by TCRdb to about 2021). For the wider study: Most TCR sequence clusters were specific to one of the two donors. The cohort was made up of two young adult volunteers, one female and one male, who were previously healthy. In two donors, T-cell clones that expanded and contracted after mild COVID-19 were followed by sequencing TCRalpha and TCRbeta repertoires longitudinally.

TCRdb records Illumina NovaSeq 6000 as the sequencer. TCRalpha and TCRbeta cDNA libraries were built by 5'RACE with constant-segment primers, adding sample barcodes and unique molecular identifiers. Trizol reagent was used to extract RNA from every sample. The libraries were amplified in two PCR steps, and the second step added a second sample barcode and Illumina TruSeq adapters. Libraries were sequenced on an Illumina NovaSeq with 2 x 150 bp paired-end reads. On the authors' methods: The reads were demultiplexed and collapsed into UMI-guided consensus sequences using migec v1.2.7. Using mixcr v2.1.11, UMI consensuses were aligned to TRA and TRB V and J templates and then assembled into clonotypes. Expanded or contracted clonotypes were those called significant by both edgeR and NoisET, with noise models trained on biological replicates. edgeR calls used a false discovery rate-adjusted p below 0.01 and a log2 fold-change threshold of 1. As an exploratory analysis of dynamics, PCA with hierarchical clustering was applied to max-normalized trajectories of the 1000 most abundant clonotypes. The CD4 or CD8 phenotype of responding clones was assigned using the separately sequenced CD4+ and CD8+ repertoires. The public reads were reanalyzed by TCRdb: fastp trimming at Q25, MiXCR alignment, in-frame beta chains only. Every distinct CDR3 protein forms one entry, paired with its most common genes and DNA. TCRdb's processing, not the study's, gives the V and J calls here. The sample table contains some 57,000 distinct CDR3 sequences; only one count was recorded for more than 10% of them. The ten largest clonotypes hold under 25% of the sample.

V loses 3 bases at its end and J loses 9 bases; junction bases beyond the gene matches: 9. The CDR3 runs 14 amino acids, cysteine and phenylalanine included. The CDR3 DNA has 42 bases and is translated from base 1. CDR1 and CDR2, per the germline V gene, are SNHLY and FYNNEI. Here is what the overall study found, with its caveats: Some responding clones were found in pre-infection memory, which suggests that pre-existing cross-reactive memory T cells took part in the SARS-CoV-2 response. Only a couple of mild cases were covered in the study, and larger cohorts including severe cases with pre-infection samples were considered necessary. Contracting CD4+ clones were located mainly in the CM and EM memory subsets, whereas CD8+ clones were found to be enriched in EMRA. SARS-CoV-2 specificity was not confirmed for the second-wave clones peaking on day 37. Clones that contracted from day 15 to 85 showed balanced CD4/CD8 phenotypes, whereas a second wave of clones that expanded from day 15 to 37 leaned towards CD4+.

This clonotype has a count of ten or more. This receptor's antigen is unknown. Per-base qualities were not stored, and no clone one base away is much larger. Ficoll-Paque density gradient centrifugation was the method used to isolate PBMCs. The sequence joins TRBV2 to TRBJ2-5, with 8 junctional bases fitting TRBD1. Sequencing was carried out using PBMCs or a T cell subset sorted from them (not recorded which). This TCR came from a young man who had mild COVID-19 (a few samples of this study predate the infection). The sample titles of this study are shuffled in the database, so cell type and time point are left out; the donor was told from shared clones. DNA sequence: TGTGCCAGCAGTGAGCTTACCAGGGGGCTGCCCCAGTACTTC. Translation gives CASSELTRGLPQYF.